The entry that follows covers one T cell receptor (beta chain) sequence. Its cognate antigen is unknown. The data stem from a study of vaccination and CD4 T cells after COVID-19. On the study more broadly: The stimulus for the cells was overlapping spike peptides derived from SARS-CoV-2, HCoV-NL63, HCoV-OC43 and HCoV-229E.

Researchers used the Oncomine TCR Beta short-read assay to sequence DNA from cultured CD4+ T cells. MiXCR, run by TCRdb on the PCR reads, gives a single entry per CDR3 protein. The sample has several thousand distinct CDR3 sequences, about 59% seen once. Findings and caveats of the study: SARS-CoV-2-reactive clonotypes showed a nonsignificant median rise from roughly 21 to 40.

V was clipped by 3 bases and J by 8 bases, with 4 bases between them. The germline CDR1 and CDR2 sequences are KGHDR and SFDVKD. This CDR3 region has 11 residues. The treatment here: roughly 11-day PBMC culture with coronavirus spike peptide pools or control peptides (ViraFEST assay). Investigators isolated CD4+ T cells by negative selection after less than twelve days of culture. This TCR was recovered from a human donor who had recovered from COVID-19. The sample consisted of CD4+ T cells from blood, cultured in vitro. The rearrangement joins TRBV24-1 to TRBJ2-1; no reliable D call. DNA of the CDR3: TGTGCCACCAGTGATGGGGATGAGCAGTTCTTC. It codes for CATSDGDEQFF.